This T cell receptor (beta chain) appears in the sequencing data of a study of OX40 agonist ivuxolimab in advanced cancers. A note on the overall study: Ivuxolimab, which targeted the costimulatory receptor OX40 (CD134), was an agonistic, fully human IgG2 monoclonal antibody. Intravenous ivuxolimab was administered to patients every 2 weeks at six dose levels: 0.01, 0.1, 0.3, 1.5, 3 and 10 mg/kg. Of the roughly 54 dose-escalation patients, hepatocellular carcinoma was present in around 20, melanoma in approximately 15, renal cell carcinoma in 9 and head and neck cancer in 9. A male proportion of around 80% and a mean age of around 60 years, ranging from 23 to 79, were recorded for the dose-escalation cohort. Prior anti-PD-1, anti-PD-L1 or anti-CTLA-4 therapy was permitted, and checkpoint inhibitors had been received by around 40% of dose-escalation patients. Partial responses occurred in three dose-escalation patients, of whom one had hepatocellular carcinoma and two had cutaneous melanoma. The purpose of peripheral TCRbeta sequencing was to test whether ivuxolimab changed TCR sequence diversity and led to clonal T-cell expansion. The paper covers the monotherapy dose-escalation part of the phase I ivuxolimab trial, which included N ≈ 50 patients. What the authors observed across the whole study: Low levels of normalized T-cell clonal expansion were also shown by some nonresponding patients. After ivuxolimab, CD8+ T cells had more expanded clones than CD4+ T cells on average. In the 0.1-3.0 mg/kg groups, partial responders had among the lowest normalized peripheral clonal expansion, particularly in CD8+ T cells. Antigen specificity was not determined for the clonally expanded peripheral T cells. At doses from 0.1 to 3.0 mg/kg, clonal expansion was seen in both CD4+ and CD8+ blood T cells between baseline and week 6.

In regard to this clone: It has no known antigen specificity. No qualities accompany the bases; no much larger clone lies one base away.

The CDR3 starts with the cysteine, ends with the phenylalanine, and has 15 residues. Only CDR3 DNA remains: 45 bases, in frame from the first base. At the junction V is shortened by 0 bases and J by 3 bases, with 12 bases in between. Via the germline V gene, CDR1 is LGHNA and CDR2 YNFKEQ. To sequence the TCRbeta CDR3 region, genomic DNA was isolated from the sorted cells. The immunoSEQ Assay was used to sequence the TCRbeta CDR3 regions. TCRdb stores this immuneACCESS table with in-frame sequences only. Part of the clones is absent; in the studies checked, under half of the shortfall reflects unresolved V genes, and no reason is known for the rest. The sample contains about 110,000 clones, more than 85% of them found a single time. Roughly 1.2% of the sample rests with the top ten. The trial excluded patients who had a history of autoimmune disease or were on systemic immunosuppression. Peripheral blood for TCR sequencing was drawn from every dose cohort at baseline, at cycle 4 day 1 and at cycle 7 day 1. Samples were obtained from an open-label, multicenter, first-in-human phase I dose-escalation trial of ivuxolimab. Adults with locally advanced or metastatic melanoma, renal cell carcinoma, hepatocellular carcinoma or head and neck squamous cell carcinoma were enrolled in the trial. Before TCR sequencing, CD4+ and CD8+ T cells were separately sorted from peripheral blood.

The sequencing used CD4+ or CD8+ T cells sorted from blood, collected in a trial of the OX40 agonist ivuxolimab. The clonotype originates from an adult with an advanced solid tumor such as melanoma, head and neck, liver or kidney cancer. This chain joins TRBV4-2 to TRBJ2-7; the D gene identity is not certain. CDR3 reads: CASSQEGQADYEQYF. Here is the DNA: TGTGCCAGCAGCCAAGAAGGGCAAGCTGACTACGAGCAGTACTTC.